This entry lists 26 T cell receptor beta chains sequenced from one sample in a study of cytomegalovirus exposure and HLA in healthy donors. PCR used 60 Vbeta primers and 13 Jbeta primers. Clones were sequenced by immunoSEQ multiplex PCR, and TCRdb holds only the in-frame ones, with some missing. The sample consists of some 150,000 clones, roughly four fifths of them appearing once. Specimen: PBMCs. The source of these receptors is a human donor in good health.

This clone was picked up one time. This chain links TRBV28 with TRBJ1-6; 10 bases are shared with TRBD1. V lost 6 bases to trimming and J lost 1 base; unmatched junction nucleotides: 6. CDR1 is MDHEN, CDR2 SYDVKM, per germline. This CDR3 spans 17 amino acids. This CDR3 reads CASRERTGGSYNSPLHF. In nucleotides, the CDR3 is TGTGCCAGCAGAGAGAGGACAGGGGGTTCCTATAATTCACCCCTCCACTTT.

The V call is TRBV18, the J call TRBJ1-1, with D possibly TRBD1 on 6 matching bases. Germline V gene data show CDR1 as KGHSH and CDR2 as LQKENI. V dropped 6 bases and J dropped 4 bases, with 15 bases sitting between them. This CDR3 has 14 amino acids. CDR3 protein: CASSPSGGGTEAFF. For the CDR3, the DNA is TGTGCCAGCTCCCCTAGCGGAGGGGGCACTGAAGCTTTCTTT.

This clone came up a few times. CDR3 nucleotide sequence: TGTGCCAGCAGCTCGTCACAGGGGGCTGAGTCACCCCTCCACTTT. It translates to CASSSSQGAESPLHF. This rearrangement joins TRBV7-9 to TRBJ1-6; 9 bases line up with TRBD1. This CDR3 is 15 amino acids long. V dropped 4 bases and J dropped 10; count of bases not matched to a gene: 8. The germline CDR1 and CDR2 sequences are SEHNR and FQNEAQ (reference sequence).

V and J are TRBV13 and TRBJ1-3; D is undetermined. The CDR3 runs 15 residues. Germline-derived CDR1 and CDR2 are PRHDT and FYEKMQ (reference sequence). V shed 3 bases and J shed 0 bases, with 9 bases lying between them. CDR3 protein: CASSLWSYSGNTIYF. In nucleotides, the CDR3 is TGTGCCAGCAGCTTGTGGTCCTACTCTGGAAACACCATATATTTT.

The CDR3 sequence is CASSWGLAYAYNEQFF. The CDR3, as DNA: TGTGCCAGCAGCTGGGGACTAGCCTATGCCTACAATGAGCAGTTCTTC. This sequence joins TRBV27 and TRBJ2-1; 9 bases are shared with TRBD2. The J segment lost 2 bases and the V segment lost 6 bases, leaving 8 bases of the junction unmatched. The CDR3 has 16 residues. Germline V lookup: CDR1 MNHEY, CDR2 SMNVEV (reference sequence).

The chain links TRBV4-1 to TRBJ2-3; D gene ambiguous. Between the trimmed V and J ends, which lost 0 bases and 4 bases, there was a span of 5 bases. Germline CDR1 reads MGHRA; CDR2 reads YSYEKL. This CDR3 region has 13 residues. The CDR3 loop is CASSQESADTQYF. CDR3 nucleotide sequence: TGCGCCAGCAGCCAAGAATCGGCAGATACGCAGTATTTT.

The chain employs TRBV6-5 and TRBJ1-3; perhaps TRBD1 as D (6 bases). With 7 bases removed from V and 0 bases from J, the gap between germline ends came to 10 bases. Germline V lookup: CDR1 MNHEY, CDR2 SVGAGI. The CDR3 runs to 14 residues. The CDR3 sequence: CASKTGNSGNTIYF. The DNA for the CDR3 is TGTGCCAGCAAAACAGGGAACTCTGGAAACACCATATATTTT.

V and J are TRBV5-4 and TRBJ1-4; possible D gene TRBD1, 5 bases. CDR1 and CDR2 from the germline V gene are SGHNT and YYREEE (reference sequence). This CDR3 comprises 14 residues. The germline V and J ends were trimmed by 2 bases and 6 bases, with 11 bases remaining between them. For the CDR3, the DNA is TGTGCCAGCAGCTTTGAGGCGGGGGATGAAAAACTGTTTTTT. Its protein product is CASSFEAGDEKLFF. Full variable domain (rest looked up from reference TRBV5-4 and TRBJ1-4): ETGVTQSPTHLIKTRGQQVTLRCSSQSGHNTVSWYQQALGQGPQFIFQYYREEENGRGNFPPRFSGLQFPNYSSELNVNALELDDSALYLCASSFEAGDEKLFFGSGTQLSVL.

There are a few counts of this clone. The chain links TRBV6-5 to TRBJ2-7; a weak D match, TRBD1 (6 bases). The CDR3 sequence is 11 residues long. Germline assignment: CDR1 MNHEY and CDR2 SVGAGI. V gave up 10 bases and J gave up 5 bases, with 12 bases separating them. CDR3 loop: CATRAGDEQYF. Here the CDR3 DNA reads TGTGCCACCAGGGCAGGGGACGAGCAGTACTTC.

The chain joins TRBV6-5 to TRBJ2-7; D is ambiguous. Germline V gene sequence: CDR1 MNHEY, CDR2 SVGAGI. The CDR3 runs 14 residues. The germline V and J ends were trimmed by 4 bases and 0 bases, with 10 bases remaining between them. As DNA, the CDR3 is TGTGCCAGCAGTTCCCTTGGGCTCTCCTACGAGCAGTACTTC. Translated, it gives CASSSLGLSYEQYF.

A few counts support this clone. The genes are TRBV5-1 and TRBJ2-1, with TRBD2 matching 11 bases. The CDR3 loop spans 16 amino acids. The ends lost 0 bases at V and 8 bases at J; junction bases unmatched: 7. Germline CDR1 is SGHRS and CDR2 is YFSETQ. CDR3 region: CASSLATSGSLDEQFF. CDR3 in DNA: TGCGCCAGCAGCTTGGCTACTAGCGGGAGTTTAGATGAGCAGTTCTTC.

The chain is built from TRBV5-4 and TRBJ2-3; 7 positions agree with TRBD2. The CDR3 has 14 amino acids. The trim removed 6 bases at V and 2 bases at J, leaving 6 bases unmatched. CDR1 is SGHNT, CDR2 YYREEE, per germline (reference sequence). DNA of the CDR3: TGTGCCAGCAACGCTAAGCGGGACACAGATACGCAGTATTTT. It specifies CASNAKRDTDTQYF. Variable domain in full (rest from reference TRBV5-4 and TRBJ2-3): ETGVTQSPTHLIKTRGQQVTLRCSSQSGHNTVSWYQQALGQGPQFIFQYYREEENGRGNFPPRFSGLQFPNYSSELNVNALELDDSALYLCASNAKRDTDTQYFGPGTRLTVL.

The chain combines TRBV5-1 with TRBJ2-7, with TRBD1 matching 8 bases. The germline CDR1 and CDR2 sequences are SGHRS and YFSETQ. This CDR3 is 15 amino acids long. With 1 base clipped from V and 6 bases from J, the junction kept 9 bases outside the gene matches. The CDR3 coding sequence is TGCGCCAGCAGCTTGCGACGGCAGGGGGCTGGCGAGCAGTACTTC. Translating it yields CASSLRRQGAGEQYF.

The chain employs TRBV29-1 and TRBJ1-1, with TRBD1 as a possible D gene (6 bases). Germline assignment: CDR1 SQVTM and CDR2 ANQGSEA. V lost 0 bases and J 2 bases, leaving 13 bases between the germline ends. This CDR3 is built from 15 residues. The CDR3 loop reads CSVEDADSYNTEAFF. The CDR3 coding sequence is TGCAGCGTTGAAGACGCGGACAGTTATAACACTGAAGCTTTCTTT.

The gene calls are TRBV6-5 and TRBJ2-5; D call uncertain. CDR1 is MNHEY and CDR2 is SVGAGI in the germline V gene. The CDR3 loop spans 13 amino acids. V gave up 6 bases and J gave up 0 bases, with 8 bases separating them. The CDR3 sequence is CASSGGYQETQYF. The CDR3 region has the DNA TGTGCCAGCAGCGGCGGATACCAAGAGACCCAGTACTTC.

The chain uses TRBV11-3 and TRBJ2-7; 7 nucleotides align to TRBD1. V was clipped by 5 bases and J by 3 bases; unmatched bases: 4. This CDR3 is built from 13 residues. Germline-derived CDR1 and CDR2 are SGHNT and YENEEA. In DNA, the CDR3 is TGTGCCAGCAGCCTCCGACAGGGCTACGAGCAGTACTTC. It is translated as CASSLRQGYEQYF.

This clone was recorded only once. Here the CDR3 DNA reads TGCGCCAGCAGCCAAGAAGGGGAGGGCACTGAAGCTTTCTTT. It encodes CASSQEGEGTEAFF. The chain is built from TRBV4-1 and TRBJ1-1; possibly TRBD1 for D (5 bases). The CDR3 consists of 14 residues. Germline lookup yields CDR1 MGHRA and CDR2 YSYEKL. V was cut by 0 bases and J by 4 bases, with 9 bases left in between.

CDR3 region: CASRRTDTQYF. The CDR3 region has the DNA TGTGCCAGCAGGAGAACAGATACGCAGTATTTT. The gene calls are TRBV2 and TRBJ2-3, with D uncertain. The V and J ends lost 6 bases and 3 bases respectively, with 4 bases between them. Germline values: CDR1 SNHLY, CDR2 FYNNEI. The CDR3 is 11 residues long.

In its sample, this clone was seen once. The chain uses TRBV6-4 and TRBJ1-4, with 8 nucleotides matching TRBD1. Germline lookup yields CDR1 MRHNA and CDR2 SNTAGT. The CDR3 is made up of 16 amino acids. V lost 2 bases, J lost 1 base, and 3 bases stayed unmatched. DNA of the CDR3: TGTGCCAGCAGTGACACACAGGGGGTAACTAATGAAAAACTGTTTTTT. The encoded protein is CASSDTQGVTNEKLFF.

The CDR3 is CASSLNGYNEQFF. The CDR3 DNA sequence: TGTGCCAGCAGCTTAAACGGGTACAATGAGCAGTTCTTC. The gene calls are TRBV11-3 and TRBJ2-1; no clear D gene. Germline V CDR1 and CDR2: SGHNT, YENEEA. This CDR3 region has 13 residues. V was shortened by 2 bases and J by 4 bases, with 6 bases between the two germline ends.

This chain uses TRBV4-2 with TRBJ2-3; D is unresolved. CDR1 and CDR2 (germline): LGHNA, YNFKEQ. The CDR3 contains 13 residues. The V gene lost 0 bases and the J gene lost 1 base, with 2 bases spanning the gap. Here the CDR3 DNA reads TGTGCCAGCAGCCAAGACGGCACAGATACGCAGTATTTT. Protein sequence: CASSQDGTDTQYF.

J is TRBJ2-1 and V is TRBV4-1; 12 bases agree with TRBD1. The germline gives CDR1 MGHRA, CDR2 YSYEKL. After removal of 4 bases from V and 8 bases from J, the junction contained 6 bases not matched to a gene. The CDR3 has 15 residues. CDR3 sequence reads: CASSPMGQGADEQFF. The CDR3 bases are TGCGCCAGCAGCCCAATGGGACAGGGGGCCGATGAGCAGTTCTTC.

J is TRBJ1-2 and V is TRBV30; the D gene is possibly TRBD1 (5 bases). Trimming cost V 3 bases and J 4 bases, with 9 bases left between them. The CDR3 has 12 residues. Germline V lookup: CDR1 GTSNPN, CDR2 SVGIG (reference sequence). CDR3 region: CAWRGTLYGYTF. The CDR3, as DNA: TGTGCCTGGAGAGGGACTCTCTATGGCTACACCTTC.

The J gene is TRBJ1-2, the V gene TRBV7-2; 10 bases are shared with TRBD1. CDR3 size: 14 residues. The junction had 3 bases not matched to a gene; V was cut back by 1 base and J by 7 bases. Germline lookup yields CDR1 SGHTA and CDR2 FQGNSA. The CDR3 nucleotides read TGTGCCAGCAGCTTAGGAGGGACAGGGGTTGGCTACACCTTC. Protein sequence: CASSLGGTGVGYTF.

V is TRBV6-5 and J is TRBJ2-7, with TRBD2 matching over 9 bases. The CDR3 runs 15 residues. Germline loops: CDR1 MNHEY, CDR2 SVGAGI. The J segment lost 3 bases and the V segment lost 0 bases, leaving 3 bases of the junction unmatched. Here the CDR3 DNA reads TGTGCCAGCAGTTACTCGGGTAGCGGGAGCTACGAGCAGTACTTC. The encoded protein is CASSYSGSGSYEQYF.

The CDR3 DNA reads TGTGCCAGTATGGAACAGGGGGGAAGCTATAATTCACCCCTCCACTTT. It is translated as CASMEQGGSYNSPLHF. V and J are TRBV19 and TRBJ1-6; the match to TRBD1 covers 8 bases. Germline V gene lookup returns CDR1 LNHDA and CDR2 SQIVND (reference sequence). The CDR3 consists of 16 residues. Trimming cost V 7 bases and J 3 bases; bases outside gene matches: 8.